The 27 T cell receptor beta chains presented below share a single source sample, sequenced in a study of CD8+CD57+ T cells in acquired aplastic anemia. Profiling of TCR beta VDJ combinations and CDR3 sequences used genomic DNA as template. TCRdb itself ran the reads through MiXCR, one entry per CDR3 protein. Found here are 150,000 to 200,000 distinct CDR3 sequences, approximately 60% of them singletons; the top ten hold roughly 42%. The sequenced sample consisted of sorted CD4+, CD8+, or CD8+CD57+ T cells (not recorded which) from PBMCs. The receptors were gathered from a human donor in good health.

This clonotype has only one observation. The chain combines TRBV10-3 with TRBJ2-3, with TRBD2 matching 8 bases. The CDR3 is made up of 15 amino acids. V lost 4 bases and J lost 2; bases outside the gene matches: 5. The germline gives CDR1 ENHRY, CDR2 SYGVKD. For the CDR3, the DNA is TGTGCCATCAGTGGATTAGCGGGGTCCACAGATACGCAGTATTTT. Protein: CAISGLAGSTDTQYF.

This clonotype was counted ten times or more. The chain is built from TRBV9 and TRBJ2-1; unclear D gene. V was pared by 0 bases and J by 6 bases, with 10 bases between. This CDR3 is 14 amino acids long. The V gene's germline CDR1 is SGDLS and CDR2 YYNGEE. The CDR3 spells CASSVAAQFNEQFF. The CDR3 nucleotides are TGTGCCAGCAGCGTAGCTGCGCAATTCAATGAGCAGTTCTTC.

This clonotype showed up just a few times. This rearrangement joins TRBV15 to TRBJ2-2, with D possibly matching TRBD2 (5 bases). Germline loops: CDR1 LNHNV, CDR2 YYDKDF (reference sequence). The CDR3 totals 16 residues. The V and J ends lost 0 bases and 7 bases respectively, with 15 bases between them. This CDR3 is CATSRDIGDSGGELFF. The CDR3 DNA is TGTGCCACCAGCAGAGATATCGGGGATAGTGGCGGGGAGCTGTTTTTT. The full variable domain, its missing parts supplied by reference TRBV15 and TRBJ2-2, is DAMVIQNPRYQVTQFGKPVTLSCSQTLNHNVMYWYQQKSSQAPKLLFHYYDKDFNNEADTPDNFQSRRPNTSFCFLDIRSPGLGDTAMYLCATSRDIGDSGGELFFGEGSRLTVL.

This clonotype was seen ten or more times. The J gene is TRBJ2-1, the V gene TRBV7-9; no clear D gene. The CDR3 is 12 amino acids. Germline CDR1 and CDR2: SEHNR and FQNEAQ (reference sequence). V was cut by 5 bases and J by 8 bases, with 10 bases left in between. The CDR3 DNA sequence: TGTGCCAGCAGCCCCGCGTGGGATGAGCAGTTCTTC. It is translated as CASSPAWDEQFF.

This clonotype was detected a few times. The chain is built from TRBV7-9 and TRBJ1-6; TRBD1 matches 7 bases. The junction had 16 bases not matched to a gene; V was cut back by 7 bases and J by 7 bases. The CDR3 contains 17 residues. Looked up from germline, CDR1 is SEHNR and CDR2 is FQNEAQ (reference sequence). The CDR3: CASTPARGDRVNSPLHF. In DNA form, the CDR3 reads TGTGCCAGCACTCCCGCGCGAGGTGACAGGGTCAATTCACCCCTCCACTTT.

This clonotype was detected ten times or more. The rearrangement joins TRBV4-3 to TRBJ2-1; perhaps D is TRBD1 or TRBD2 (5 bases each). There are 14 residues in the CDR3. V was clipped by 5 bases and J by 5 bases, with 13 bases between them. The germline V gene has CDR1 LGHNA and CDR2 YSLEER. The CDR3 loop reads CASSRGTKDNEQFF. The CDR3 nucleotides read TGCGCCAGCAGCAGAGGGACGAAAGACAATGAGCAGTTCTTC.

This clonotype was seen once. The rearrangement links TRBV20-1 to TRBJ1-6; D might be TRBD1 (5 bases). Per the germline V gene, CDR1 is DFQATT and CDR2 is SNEGSKA (reference sequence). This CDR3 has 18 residues. V was clipped by 0 bases and J by 5 bases, with 20 bases between them. DNA of the CDR3: TGCAGTGCTAGAGATCGGGTTTTAGGGGTAAGAGATAATTCACCCCTCCACTTT. Protein sequence: CSARDRVLGVRDNSPLHF.

V usage is TRBV5-1 and J usage is TRBJ2-7; D gene ambiguous. The germline V and J ends were trimmed by 0 bases and 5 bases, with 6 bases remaining between them. This CDR3 comprises 12 residues. Looked up from germline, CDR1 is SGHRS and CDR2 is YFSETQ. CDR3 nucleotide sequence: TGCGCCAGCAGCTTGGTTGCGCACGAGCAGTACTTC. It translates to CASSLVAHEQYF. Together with reference TRBV5-1 and TRBJ2-7, the CDR3 gives the full variable domain: KAGVTQTPRYLIKTRGQQVTLSCSPISGHRSVSWYQQTPGQGLQFLFEYFSETQRNKGNFPGRFSGRQFSNSRSEMNVSTLELGDSALYLCASSLVAHEQYFGPGTRLTVT.

This clonotype was found a few times. The rearrangement uses TRBV28 and TRBJ2-2, with TRBD2 matching 7 bases. Trimming at V came to 3 bases and at J to 2 bases, leaving 6 bases not matched to a gene. CDR1 MDHEN and CDR2 SYDVKM come from the germline V gene. CDR3 length equals 16 residues. Here the CDR3 DNA reads TGTGCCAGCAGTTTGCTCGGGACTACAAACACCGGGGAGCTGTTTTTT. Translating gives CASSLLGTTNTGELFF.

The chain has TRBV7-9 and TRBJ2-3; 7 nucleotides line up with TRBD1. The CDR3 covers 14 residues. Germline values: CDR1 SEHNR, CDR2 FQNEAQ (reference sequence). The V and J ends lost 10 bases and 2 bases, in that order; junction bases with no gene match: 9. The CDR3 spells CATVGGYPTDTQYF. CDR3 coding DNA: TGTGCCACAGTAGGGGGCTACCCCACAGATACGCAGTATTTT. Filled out from reference TRBV7-9 and TRBJ2-3, the complete variable domain reads DTGVSQNPRHKITKRGQNVTFRCDPISEHNRLYWYRQTLGQGPEFLTYFQNEAQLEKSRLLSDRFSAERPKGSFSTLEIQRTEQGDSAMYLCATVGGYPTDTQYFGPGTRLTVL.

J is TRBJ2-7 and V is TRBV4-3, with 9 nucleotides matching TRBD1. The germline gives CDR1 LGHNA, CDR2 YSLEER. J was trimmed by 4 bases and V by 4 bases; bases with no gene match: 11. The CDR3 has 16 amino acids. The CDR3, as DNA: TGCGCCAGCAGCCTTCCCCTGGGACAGGGCCCATACGAGCAGTACTTC. This gives the protein CASSLPLGQGPYEQYF.

This chain uses TRBV24-1 with TRBJ2-5; TRBD2 matches at 8 bases. V gave up 9 bases and J gave up 1 base; unmatched junction bases: 3. The germline V gene has CDR1 KGHDR and CDR2 SFDVKD. The CDR3 sequence is 13 residues long. The DNA for the CDR3 is TGTGCCACCTCGGGGGGGGGCCAAGAGACCCAGTACTTC. This sequence encodes CATSGGGQETQYF.

The sample holds many counts of this clonotype. The V and J genes are TRBV28 and TRBJ1-6; 12 bases fit TRBD1. Looked up from germline, CDR1 is MDHEN and CDR2 is SYDVKM. Germline trimming cut 2 bases from V and 6 bases from J; bases unmatched to any gene: 8. CDR3 length equals 18 residues. CDR3 in amino acids: CASSLPGQGALGNSPLHF. The CDR3 coding sequence is TGTGCCAGCAGTTTACCGGGACAGGGGGCGCTGGGTAATTCACCCCTCCACTTT.

The chain recombines TRBV24-1 with TRBJ1-2; 10 positions match TRBD1. The CDR3 consists of 14 residues. The V gene's germline CDR1 is KGHDR and CDR2 SFDVKD. J gave up 8 bases and V 3 bases, and 5 bases lay outside the gene matches. The CDR3 sequence: CATSDGTGARGYTF. The CDR3 DNA reads TGTGCCACCAGTGATGGGACAGGGGCGCGGGGCTACACCTTC.

In this sample, this clonotype turned up many times. This chain joins TRBV7-9 and TRBJ2-1; 8 bases are a match to TRBD2. Germline CDR1 is SEHNR and CDR2 is FQNEAQ (reference sequence). The CDR3 contains 16 residues. V lost 1 base to trimming and J lost 8 bases; unmatched junction nucleotides: 10. The CDR3 DNA sequence: TGTGCCAGCAGCTTAGTCGGGACTAGGCGGACGGATGAGCAGTTCTTC. Its translation: CASSLVGTRRTDEQFF.

This clonotype was counted ten times or more. V is TRBV20-1 and J is TRBJ2-2, with unresolved D. V was pared by 2 bases and J by 2 bases, with 12 bases between. CDR1 and CDR2 from the germline V gene are DFQATT and SNEGSKA (reference sequence). The CDR3 consists of 15 residues. The CDR3 DNA reads as TGCAGTGCTAGATCGGGCGGAAGAAACACCGGGGAGCTGTTTTTT. Amino acids: CSARSGGRNTGELFF.

The chain uses TRBV20-1 and TRBJ2-1; TRBD2 matches at 11 bases. This CDR3 has 13 residues. Germline CDR1 and CDR2: DFQATT and SNEGSKA (reference sequence). The trim removed 7 bases at V and 6 bases at J, leaving 5 bases unmatched. The chain's CDR3 is CSVILAGVNEQFF. The CDR3 DNA follows: TGCAGTGTCATACTAGCGGGAGTCAATGAGCAGTTCTTC.

This clonotype was detected ten times or more. The V and J genes are TRBV29-1 and TRBJ2-2, with 9 bases lining up with TRBD1. Germline CDR1 is SQVTM and CDR2 is ANQGSEA. The CDR3 length is 14 residues. V lost 4 bases, J lost 7 bases, and 7 bases stayed unmatched. CDR3 nucleotide sequence: TGCAGCGTTGTGGGACAGGGTAGTGACGGGGAGCTGTTTTTT. Protein product: CSVVGQGSDGELFF.

In this sample, this clonotype turned up many times. The V call is TRBV20-1, the J call TRBJ2-7; D tentatively reads TRBD1 or TRBD2 (5 bases each). The CDR3 covers 14 residues. V was clipped by 3 bases and J by 7 bases, with 19 bases between them. The germline gives CDR1 DFQATT, CDR2 SNEGSKA (reference sequence). The CDR3 bases are TGCAGTGCTAGCGAAACGGGGCTCGGCGGGGAGCAGTACTTC. Protein: CSASETGLGGEQYF.

The chain recombines TRBV10-3 with TRBJ2-1; 7 positions match TRBD2. The CDR3 loop spans 17 amino acids. Trimming cost V 2 bases and J 4 bases; bases outside gene matches: 11. The V gene's germline CDR1 is ENHRY and CDR2 SYGVKD. As DNA, the CDR3 is TGTGCCATCAGTGAGCCCCCGGGGCGCGGGGGATACAATGAGCAGTTCTTC. This sequence encodes CAISEPPGRGGYNEQFF.

The chain recombines TRBV2 with TRBJ1-4, with D unresolved. This CDR3 has 10 amino acids. Trimming took off 4 bases at V and 8 bases at J, with 2 bases between the two ends. CDR1 SNHLY and CDR2 FYNNEI come from the germline V gene. This CDR3 is CASSGEKLFF. The CDR3 DNA is TGTGCCAGCAGTGGCGAAAAACTGTTTTTT.

The chain recombines TRBV20-1 with TRBJ2-7; possible D gene TRBD1, 6 bases. The length of the CDR3 is 13 residues. V lost 3 bases and J 2 bases, leaving 11 bases between the germline ends. Germline CDR1 DFQATT, CDR2 SNEGSKA (reference sequence). The CDR3 DNA sequence: TGCAGTGCTAGGGAAGACAGGACCTACGAGCAGTACTTC. Residues: CSAREDRTYEQYF.

V is TRBV7-3 and J is TRBJ2-7, with a weak D call TRBD2 (6 bases). The CDR3 has 15 amino acids. The germline V gene encodes CDR1 SGHTA and CDR2 FQGTGA. V shed 2 bases and J shed 6 bases, with 17 bases lying between them. CDR3 nucleotides: TGTGCCAGCAGCTTAGATGGGGGGAGCCCTATCGAGCAGTACTTC. As protein: CASSLDGGSPIEQYF.

The V gene is TRBV5-6, the J gene TRBJ2-7; 9 bases fit TRBD1. V shed 8 bases and J 3 bases; nucleotides not matched to a gene: 6. This CDR3 is 13 amino acids long. From germline, CDR1 is SGHDT and CDR2 YYEEEE. CDR3 nucleotides: TGTGCCAGTAGTACGACAGGGGGCTACGAGCAGTACTTC. The encoded protein is CASSTTGGYEQYF.

The V gene is TRBV2, the J gene TRBJ2-7; TRBD2 aligns across 11 bases. This CDR3 contains 14 residues. Trimming removed 4 bases from V and 3 bases from J; junction bases left unmatched: 2. CDR1 SNHLY and CDR2 FYNNEI come from the germline V gene. The CDR3 DNA follows: TGTGCCAGCAGTGGGGGACTAGCGGACTACGAGCAGTACTTC. Protein: CASSGGLADYEQYF.

This clonotype was picked up one time. V gene TRBV5-1 combines with J gene TRBJ2-1; TRBD2 agrees at 8 bases. Germline V gene lookup returns CDR1 SGHRS and CDR2 YFSETQ. The J segment lost 7 bases and the V segment lost 2 bases, leaving 8 bases of the junction unmatched. This CDR3 region has 15 residues. CDR3 in DNA: TGCGCCAGCAGCTTACTAGCGGCCCTAGGAAATGAGCAGTTCTTC. This translates into CASSLLAALGNEQFF.

The chain joins TRBV7-3 to TRBJ2-5; unclear D gene. TRBJ2-1 matches the DNA end more closely, so the J call is doubtful. The V gene's germline CDR1 is SGHTA and CDR2 FQGTGA. This CDR3 contains 11 residues. This CDR3 reads CASGDYNEQFF. CDR3 in DNA: TGTGCCAGTGGGGACTACAATGAGCAGTTCTTC.